The 21 T cell receptor beta chains below all came from one sample that was sequenced in a study of T cell responses to AZD1222 COVID-19 vaccine. Clones were read by immunoSEQ multiplex PCR, and TCRdb kept only the in-frame ones, dropping some. Among 65,000 to 70,000 clones listed, around four fifths were seen once. The sequencing used peripheral blood, collected 28 days after the second AZD1222 dose. Every receptor here comes from an adult who received the AZD1222 COVID-19 vaccine.

This clone is judged medium-sized. This chain uses TRBV5-4 with TRBJ1-2; D is unresolved. The CDR3 loop spans 14 amino acids. Germline values: CDR1 SGHNT, CDR2 YYREEE (reference sequence). V lost 4 bases, J lost 7 bases, and 17 bases lay in between. The CDR3 spells CASSPELVSGGYTF. CDR3 bases: TGTGCCAGCAGCCCCGAATTAGTCTCGGGTGGCTACACCTTC. Filled out from reference TRBV5-4 and TRBJ1-2, the complete variable domain reads ETGVTQSPTHLIKTRGQQVTLRCSSQSGHNTVSWYQQALGQGPQFIFQYYREEENGRGNFPPRFSGLQFPNYSSELNVNALELDDSALYLCASSPELVSGGYTFGSGTRLTVV.

V gene TRBV3-1 (or the pseudogene TRBV3-2) combines with J gene TRBJ1-2; 7 bases match TRBD1. The CDR3 sequence is 15 residues long. The germline CDR1 and CDR2 sequences are LGHDT and YNNKEL (reference sequence). V dropped 3 bases and J dropped 8; count of bases not matched to a gene: 12. The CDR3 loop reads CASSHLDRQGEGYTF. The CDR3 coding sequence is TGTGCCAGCAGCCATCTCGACCGACAGGGCGAAGGCTACACCTTC.

The gene calls are TRBV27 and TRBJ2-3; D unclear. The germline V gene encodes CDR1 MNHEY and CDR2 SMNVEV (reference sequence). The V and J ends lost 5 bases and 6 bases respectively, with 15 bases between them. This CDR3 region has 14 residues. The CDR3 protein is CASSPVRPEDTQYF. The CDR3, as DNA: TGTGCCAGCAGTCCAGTCAGACCCGAGGATACGCAGTATTTT.

V and J are TRBV2 and TRBJ2-6; TRBD1 matches at 7 bases. The germline V gene has CDR1 SNHLY and CDR2 FYNNEI. The CDR3 spans 16 residues. Unmatched junction bases numbered 4, after V lost 5 bases and J lost 0 bases. The CDR3 is CASSLTGHSGANVLTF. The CDR3 region has the DNA TGTGCCAGCAGTTTGACAGGGCACTCTGGGGCCAACGTCCTGACTTTC.

This rearrangement joins TRBV7-9 to TRBJ1-2; D is unclear. The V gene lost 3 bases and the J gene lost 0 bases, with 14 bases spanning the gap. This CDR3 region has 16 residues. CDR1 is SEHNR, CDR2 FQNEAQ, per germline (reference sequence). CDR3 sequence: CASSFGGQVANYGYTF. As DNA, the CDR3 is TGTGCCAGCAGCTTTGGAGGGCAGGTAGCTAACTATGGCTACACCTTC.

This chain links TRBV7-2 with TRBJ1-5; TRBD1 is a possible D gene (6 bases). Deletions cut 1 base from V and 0 bases from J, with 7 bases between. The CDR3 has 15 residues. Germline values: CDR1 SGHTA, CDR2 FQGNSA. The CDR3 sequence is CASSLVTGSNQPQHF. As DNA, the CDR3 is TGTGCCAGCAGCTTAGTGACAGGTAGCAATCAGCCCCAGCATTTT.

This chain joins TRBV5-1 and TRBJ2-2; D gene uncertain. The CDR3 runs to 14 residues. Germline V gives CDR1 SGHRS, CDR2 YFSETQ. Trimming removed 2 bases from V and 2 bases from J, with 7 bases in between. The CDR3 DNA follows: TGCGCCAGCAGCTTACTGGGCAACACCGGGGAGCTGTTTTTT. This encodes CASSLLGNTGELFF.

The chain employs TRBV30 and TRBJ2-7, with 10 nucleotides matching TRBD1. V lost 1 base, J lost 5 bases, and 2 bases stayed unmatched. CDR1 and CDR2 (germline): GTSNPN, SVGIG (reference sequence). The CDR3 is made up of 13 amino acids. The CDR3 region is CAWSGDRGHEQYF. The DNA of the CDR3 is TGTGCCTGGAGTGGGGACAGGGGCCACGAGCAGTACTTC. Full variable domain (remainder filled in from reference TRBV30 and TRBJ2-7): SQTIHQWPATLVQPVGSPLSLECTVEGTSNPNLYWYRQAAGRGLQLLFYSVGIGQISSEVPQNLSASRPQDRQFILSSKKLLLSDSGFYLCAWSGDRGHEQYFGPGTRLTVT.

The chain is built from TRBV19 and TRBJ1-6; no reliable D call. CDR1 and CDR2 from the germline V gene are LNHDA and SQIVND (reference sequence). This CDR3 has 12 amino acids. Trimming stripped 6 bases from V and 8 bases from J, with 8 bases between. The CDR3 DNA follows: TGTGCCAGTAGAATACTGGATTCACCCCTCCACTTT. Its translation is CASRILDSPLHF.

The V and J genes are TRBV5-1 and TRBJ2-7; TRBD1 matches at 9 bases. With V trimmed by 4 bases and J by 2 bases, 1 base remained unmatched. This CDR3 has 13 amino acids. CDR1 SGHRS and CDR2 YFSETQ come from the germline V gene. This chain's CDR3 is CASSGTGTYEQYF. The CDR3 DNA sequence: TGCGCCAGCAGCGGGACAGGGACCTACGAGCAGTACTTC.

The chain recombines TRBV5-1 with TRBJ1-2, with 10 bases that match TRBD1. The CDR3 sequence is 15 residues long. CDR1 and CDR2 (germline): SGHRS, YFSETQ. V was pared by 4 bases and J by 7 bases, with 10 bases of the junction left unmatched. The CDR3 reads CASSLKTGGKFGYTF. The CDR3, as DNA: TGCGCCAGCAGCCTAAAGACAGGGGGCAAATTTGGCTACACCTTC.

The rearrangement uses TRBV3-1 (or the pseudogene TRBV3-2) and TRBJ2-7; TRBD2 matches 8 bases. CDR3 length equals 18 residues. The V segment lost 0 bases and the J segment 0 bases; nucleotides outside the gene matches: 10. CDR1 and CDR2 from the germline V gene are LGHDT and YNNKEL (reference sequence). The CDR3 nucleotides are TGTGCCAGCAGCCAAGATCTCCGCACGGGGGGGAGCTCCTACGAGCAGTACTTC. This codes for CASSQDLRTGGSSYEQYF.

The chain links TRBV3-1 (or the pseudogene TRBV3-2) to TRBJ1-4, with D maybe TRBD1 (6 bases). The V end was cut by 3 bases, the J end by 8 bases, with 10 bases between. The CDR3 is made up of 13 amino acids. Germline assignment: CDR1 LGHDT and CDR2 YNNKEL (reference sequence). Here the CDR3 reads CASSQLDREKLFF. The CDR3 DNA sequence: TGTGCCAGCAGCCAGCTCGACAGGGAAAAACTGTTTTTT.

The gene calls are TRBV28 and TRBJ1-1, with D perhaps matching TRBD1 (5 bases). Germline CDR1 is MDHEN and CDR2 is SYDVKM. V lost 3 bases, J lost 0 bases, and 14 bases lay in between. The length of the CDR3 is 16 residues. The chain's CDR3 is CASSFLQDAVNTEAFF. The CDR3 region has the DNA TGTGCCAGCAGTTTTTTACAGGACGCGGTGAACACTGAAGCTTTCTTT. Supplemented by reference TRBV28 and TRBJ1-1, the full variable domain reads DVKVTQSSRYLVKRTGEKVFLECVQDMDHENMFWYRQDPGLGLRLIYFSYDVKMKEKGDIPEGYSVSREKKERFSLILESASTNQTSMYLCASSFLQDAVNTEAFFGQGTRLTVV.

This chain joins TRBV12-2 and TRBJ2-7; the DNA was not compared with TRBD2, the D call given in the table. TRBV12-2 is termed a pseudogene. This CDR3 is built from 14 residues. The CDR3 DNA is TGTGCAAGTCGCTTAGTGGAGGGCTCCTACGAGCAGTACTTC. This encodes CASRLVEGSYEQYF.

The V and J genes are TRBV12-3 or TRBV12-4 and TRBJ2-3; D is uncertain. CDR3 length equals 12 residues. V was shortened by 5 bases and J by 2 bases, with 5 bases between the two germline ends. The CDR3 protein is CASSLYTDTQYF. The CDR3 DNA follows: TGTGCCAGCAGTCTATACACAGATACGCAGTATTTT.

This chain links TRBV18 with TRBJ2-6; D unresolved. The CDR3 is made up of 13 amino acids. Germline CDR1 KGHSH, CDR2 LQKENI. The germline V and J ends were trimmed by 3 bases and 2 bases, with 2 bases remaining between them. The CDR3 spells CASSPAGANVLTF. For the CDR3, the DNA is TGTGCCAGCTCACCGGCTGGGGCCAACGTCCTGACTTTC.

This clone has a handful of counts. V and J are TRBV19 and TRBJ1-3; D call uncertain. Deletions cut 6 bases from V and 0 bases from J, with 12 bases between. CDR1 is LNHDA, CDR2 SQIVND, per germline (reference sequence). The CDR3 extends over 15 amino acids. CDR3 coding DNA: TGTGCCAGTAGACCTCAGGTGAACTCTGGAAACACCATATATTTT. Protein sequence: CASRPQVNSGNTIYF.

V and J are TRBV5-1 and TRBJ2-7, with D possibly being TRBD2 (5 bases). The germline CDR1 and CDR2 sequences are SGHRS and YFSETQ. V was trimmed by 1 base and J by 6 bases, leaving 11 bases between them. The CDR3 extends over 13 amino acids. CDR3 region: CASSLCLAGEQYF. In nucleotides, the CDR3 is TGCGCCAGCAGCTTGTGTCTGGCGGGCGAGCAGTACTTC.

The chain couples TRBV5-1 to TRBJ2-6; D might be TRBD2 (6 bases). The V end was cut by 5 bases, the J end by 0 bases, with 12 bases between. The CDR3 spans 16 residues. Germline V gene lookup returns CDR1 SGHRS and CDR2 YFSETQ. CDR3 amino acids: CASREGSFSGANVLTF. As DNA, the CDR3 is TGCGCCAGCAGGGAGGGCAGCTTCTCTGGGGCCAACGTCCTGACTTTC.

The gene calls are TRBV7-9 and TRBJ2-3, with a possible D match to TRBD2 (6 bases). Trimming left V 5 bases short and J 6 bases short, with 15 bases between. Germline loops: CDR1 SEHNR, CDR2 FQNEAQ (reference sequence). The CDR3 is 14 amino acids. The CDR3 DNA sequence: TGTGCCAGCAGCCCCCGGGCTAGCGAGGATACGCAGTATTTT. Translated, it gives CASSPRASEDTQYF.